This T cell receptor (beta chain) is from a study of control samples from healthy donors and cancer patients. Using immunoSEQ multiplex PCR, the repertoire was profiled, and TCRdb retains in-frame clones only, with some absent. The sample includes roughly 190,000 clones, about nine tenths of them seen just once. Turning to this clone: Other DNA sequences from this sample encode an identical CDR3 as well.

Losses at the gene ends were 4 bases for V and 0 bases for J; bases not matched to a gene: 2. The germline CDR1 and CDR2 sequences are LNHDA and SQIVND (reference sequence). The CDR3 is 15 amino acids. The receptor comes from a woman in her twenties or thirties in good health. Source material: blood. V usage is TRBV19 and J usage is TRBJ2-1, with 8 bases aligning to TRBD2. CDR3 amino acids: CASSKSGSSYNEQFF. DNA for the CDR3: TGTGCCAGTAGTAAGAGCGGGAGCTCCTACAATGAGCAGTTCTTC.